Presented here are 3 T cell receptor beta chains from one specimen sequenced in a study of T cells in Graves' hyperthyroidism and ophthalmopathy. Amplification yielded TCR beta CDR3 regions, with RNA transcripts as the source. During a first-round RT-PCR of the TCR CDR3, the HTBI primer set was used. Using its own MiXCR run on the multiplex PCR reads, TCRdb lists one record per CDR3 protein. The data show more than 300,000 distinct CDR3 sequences, approximately 15% seen once. Sample: blood. All receptors come from a woman in her fifties or sixties with Graves' hyperthyroidism.

This clonotype appeared many times. V gene TRBV24-1 combines with J gene TRBJ2-1; D unclear. V was shortened by 1 base and J by 8 bases, with 14 bases between the two germline ends. This CDR3 region has 15 residues. Germline-derived CDR1 and CDR2 are KGHDR and SFDVKD. The CDR3 loop is CATSDFSWGSDEQFF. The CDR3 nucleotides are TGTGCCACCAGTGATTTCTCATGGGGTTCTGATGAGCAGTTCTTC.

At least ten counts were recorded for this clonotype. This chain joins TRBV29-1 and TRBJ2-1; the match to TRBD2 covers 9 bases. CDR1 and CDR2 from the germline V gene are SQVTM and ANQGSEA. The CDR3 has 13 residues. V lost 6 bases to trimming and J lost 5 bases; unmatched junction nucleotides: 5. DNA of the CDR3: TGCAGCGTCCCCCGACTAGCGGACAATGAGCAGTTCTTC. This translates into CSVPRLADNEQFF.

This clonotype was recorded a few times. One junction end disagrees with the germline gene, perhaps due to a read error. V gene TRBV30 combines with J gene TRBJ1-3; no clear D gene. Germline lookup yields CDR1 GTSNPN and CDR2 SVGIG (reference sequence). CDR3 size: 13 residues. CDR3: CAWGVQTGNTIYF. The CDR3 bases are TGTGCCTGGGGTGTACAGACCGGAAACACCATATATTTT.